These T cell receptor beta chains were read from a single sample in a study of T-cell reconstitution after alpha-beta-depleted transplantation in children. TCRdb used MiXCR to reprocess the PCR reads, holding one entry per CDR3 protein. The profile shows about 350,000 distinct CDR3 sequences, roughly 14% of them singletons. This specimen was PBMCs, taken from the stem cell graft. The origin of the receptors is a human donor who donated a stem cell graft to a child with Fanconi anemia. CDR3s include the opening cysteine and the closing phenylalanine or tryptophan. The D gene is left open where the match is weak. Not all rows give a size; the values are once, few, many and, for expanded clones, a class.

D gene	V gene	clone size	J gene	CDR3 DNA	CDR3 protein
TRBD1	TRBV6-5	NA	TRBJ1-2	TGTGCCAGCAGTTACTCCTTTGGGCCAGGGGGCCATGGCTACACCTTC	CASSYSFGPGGHGYTF
TRBD1	TRBV20-1	NA	TRBJ1-5	TGCAGTGCTAGGACGACAGGGATCAATCAGCCCCAGCATTTT	CSARTTGINQPQHF
TRBD1	TRBV5-1	NA	TRBJ1-3	TGCGCCAGCAGCCGCGGGACAGTCTCTGGAAACACCATATATTTT	CASSRGTVSGNTIYF
NA	TRBV6-5	many	TRBJ2-3	TGTGCCAGCAGTTATTCTTCCCCCCTAGTTCGCGCAGATACGCAGTATTTT	CASSYSSPLVRADTQYF
NA	TRBV12-3/TRBV12-4	many	TRBJ2-5	TGTGCCAGCAGTTTAGCGGAAGAGACCCAGTACTTC	CASSLAEETQYF
TRBD1	TRBV30	few	TRBJ1-1	TGTGCCTGGAGTGTCACCAGGGGGGGAACTGAAGCTTTCTTT	CAWSVTRGGTEAFF
NA	TRBV5-1	few	TRBJ1-1	TGCGCCAGCAGCTGGTTGTCAGCTAGGAACACTGAAGCTTTCTTT	CASSWLSARNTEAFF
TRBD1	TRBV2	few	TRBJ1-2	TGTGCCAGCAGCCCCGTTCCGACAGGGGGCAACTATGGCTACACCTTC	CASSPVPTGGNYGYTF
NA	TRBV29-1	many	TRBJ1-5	TGCAGCGTTGGGAAAGGGGGCAATCAGCCCCAGCATTTT	CSVGKGGNQPQHF
NA	TRBV18	NA	TRBJ2-2	TGTGCCAGCTCACCAAGCCTGGGGAACACCGGGGAGCTGTTTTTT	CASSPSLGNTGELFF
NA	TRBV7-2	NA	TRBJ2-3	TGTGCCAGCAGCTTATTCGCGACGGGAACGGATACGCAGTATTTT	CASSLFATGTDTQYF
TRBD1	TRBV11-2	few	TRBJ2-3	TGTGCCAGCAGCTCAGTACGCCGGGGACAGCACACAGATACGCAGTATTTT	CASSSVRRGQHTDTQYF
NA	TRBV20-1	many	TRBJ2-3	TGCAGTGCTAGAGCCTCCTCCGATACGCAGTATTTT	CSARASSDTQYF
NA	TRBV6-2/TRBV6-3	NA	TRBJ2-4	TGTGCCAGCAGTTCTCAACAGGGTACCAAAAACATTCAGTACTTC	CASSSQQGTKNIQYF
NA	TRBV7-9	many	TRBJ1-1	TGTGCCAGCAGCTTCGACCGAGGCACTGAAGCTTTCTTT	CASSFDRGTEAFF
NA	TRBV3-1	NA	TRBJ2-1	TGTGCCAGCAGCCAGCTAAAATCGCCCTACAATGAGCAGTTCTTC	CASSQLKSPYNEQFF
NA	TRBV7-2	many	TRBJ1-1	TGTGCCAGCAGCTTCGTAGTGGGATCGAACACTGAAGCTTTCTTT	CASSFVVGSNTEAFF
NA	TRBV19	NA	TRBJ2-1	TGTGCCAGTAGTACCGGGGGCCTCTCCTACAATGAGCAGTTCTTC	CASSTGGLSYNEQFF